The 24 T cell receptor beta chains below were found in one sample sequenced in a study of long-term antiretroviral therapy in people with HIV. The assay, immunoSEQ v3.0, was run at survey level. Clones were sequenced by immunoSEQ multiplex PCR, and TCRdb holds only the in-frame ones, with some missing. The sample shows around 25,000 clones, 85% to 95% of them seen only once. The sequences come from unsorted PBMCs, collected about 4.7 years after starting antiretroviral therapy. The source is a woman between 45 and 65 years old with HIV.

J is TRBJ2-7 and V is TRBV6-5; D is perhaps TRBD2 (6 bases). CDR3 length: 15 amino acids. Trimming pared 0 bases from V and 4 bases from J, leaving 13 bases between. Looked up from germline, CDR1 is MNHEY and CDR2 is SVGAGI. The CDR3 nucleotides are TGTGCCAGCAGTTACTCGGGACTGGGGCTTTACGAGCAGTACTTC. Translated, it gives CASSYSGLGLYEQYF.

The chain combines TRBV9 with TRBJ1-4; unclear D gene. Germline-derived CDR1 and CDR2 are SGDLS and YYNGEE. V was shortened by 0 bases and J by 0 bases, with 6 bases between the two germline ends. The CDR3 sequence is 15 residues long. The CDR3 coding sequence is TGTGCCAGCAGCGTAGAGATCACAACTAATGAAAAACTGTTTTTT. Protein product: CASSVEITTNEKLFF.

V usage is TRBV7-2 and J usage is TRBJ2-7, with D perhaps TRBD1 (6 bases). There are 13 residues in the CDR3. The germline CDR1 and CDR2 sequences are SGHTA and FQGNSA. V was trimmed by 5 bases and J by 6 bases, leaving 14 bases between them. The CDR3 nucleotides read TGTGCCAGCAGCGACCAGGGGAACGGCGAGCAGTACTTC. It encodes CASSDQGNGEQYF.

The rearrangement uses TRBV10-3 and TRBJ2-2, with 8 bases that match TRBD2. In germline, CDR1 is ENHRY, CDR2 SYGVKD. The CDR3 has 19 residues. After removal of 4 bases from V and 4 bases from J, the junction contained 17 bases not matched to a gene. The CDR3 sequence: CAISASGTSLSRSTGELFF. CDR3 nucleotides: TGTGCCATCAGTGCTTCCGGGACTAGTTTGAGTCGGAGCACCGGGGAGCTGTTTTTT.

This chain connects TRBV2 to TRBJ2-7; 7 bases map to TRBD1. The J segment lost 5 bases and the V segment lost 5 bases, leaving 12 bases of the junction unmatched. This CDR3 region has 15 residues. In germline, CDR1 is SNHLY, CDR2 FYNNEI. The CDR3 here is CASSPQGFLVDEQYF. The DNA of the CDR3 is TGTGCCAGCAGTCCACAGGGGTTCCTTGTCGACGAGCAGTACTTC.

The rearrangement links TRBV7-9 to TRBJ1-5, with D maybe TRBD1 (6 bases). Germline CDR1 SEHNR, CDR2 FQNEAQ (reference sequence). The CDR3 extends over 16 amino acids. V shed 4 bases and J shed 4 bases, with 17 bases lying between them. The CDR3 protein is CASSSPQGSPNQPQHF. Written as DNA, the CDR3 is TGTGCCAGCAGCTCGCCTCAGGGGTCCCCTAATCAGCCCCAGCATTTT.

The chain couples TRBV10-3 to TRBJ2-5; 8 positions match TRBD1. Germline V gene lookup returns CDR1 ENHRY and CDR2 SYGVKD. Trimming took 0 bases from V and 1 from J; bases not matched to a gene: 10. This CDR3 has 18 residues. The CDR3 bases are TGTGCCATCAGTGAGTCGAGGCAGGGGGCAGGCGCCCAAGAGACCCAGTACTTC. Translating gives CAISESRQGAGAQETQYF.

The chain combines TRBV9 with TRBJ1-1; D possibly corresponds to TRBD1 (6 bases). Germline V lookup: CDR1 SGDLS, CDR2 YYNGEE. The CDR3 totals 15 residues. V lost 3 bases and J lost 0, with 12 bases in between. CDR3 region: CASSARGSMNTEAFF. In nucleotides, the CDR3 is TGTGCCAGCAGCGCCAGGGGCTCCATGAACACTGAAGCTTTCTTT.

The CDR3 nucleotides are TGTGCCAGCAGTATAAAGACAGGGCTCGAGCAGTACTTC. Translated, it gives CASSIKTGLEQYF. The rearrangement links TRBV27 to TRBJ2-7; TRBD1 matches at 7 bases. The CDR3 sequence is 13 residues long. CDR1 and CDR2 (germline): MNHEY, SMNVEV (reference sequence). V was clipped by 5 bases and J by 6 bases; unmatched bases: 7.

This chain joins TRBV5-6 and TRBJ1-5, with 8 bases lining up with TRBD1. V trimming: 4 bases; J trimming: 4 bases; junction bases outside the gene matches: 10. The CDR3 is 16 amino acids. Germline CDR1 and CDR2: SGHDT and YYEEEE. The CDR3 loop reads CASSTRTGSSNQPQHF. The CDR3 DNA is TGTGCCAGCAGCACCAGGACAGGGTCGTCAAATCAGCCCCAGCATTTT.

The J gene is TRBJ1-5, the V gene TRBV6-1, with D uncertain. The germline V gene has CDR1 MNHNS and CDR2 SASEGT. Between the trimmed V and J ends, which lost 8 bases and 4 bases, there was a span of 12 bases. The CDR3 loop spans 13 amino acids. CDR3 nucleotide sequence: TGTGCCAGCCTAAGACACGGAAATCAGCCCCAGCATTTT. It specifies CASLRHGNQPQHF.

This sequence joins TRBV7-9 and TRBJ1-5, with TRBD1 as a possible D gene (6 bases). Trimming removed 9 bases from V and 6 bases from J, with 12 bases in between. The CDR3 extends over 12 amino acids. Germline loops: CDR1 SEHNR, CDR2 FQNEAQ (reference sequence). CDR3 sequence reads: CASHRDPQPQHF. The CDR3 DNA follows: TGTGCCAGTCACAGGGACCCTCAGCCCCAGCATTTT.

V gene TRBV5-6 combines with J gene TRBJ2-3; 8 bases match TRBD1. The germline CDR1 and CDR2 sequences are SGHDT and YYEEEE. V lost 1 base and J lost 1; bases outside the gene matches: 2. The CDR3 has 15 residues. The CDR3 bases are TGTGCCAGCAGCTTGCCGGGACAGGGCACAGATACGCAGTATTTT. Its protein is CASSLPGQGTDTQYF.

The chain has TRBV5-1 and TRBJ2-7; D ambiguous. The germline CDR1 and CDR2 sequences are SGHRS and YFSETQ. V shed 0 bases and J shed 2 bases, with 12 bases lying between them. The CDR3 loop spans 15 amino acids. The CDR3 DNA reads as TGCGCCAGCAGCTTGGTTAGTGGTCCCCCCTACGAGCAGTACTTC. Protein: CASSLVSGPPYEQYF.

V and J are TRBV14 and TRBJ2-7; D unresolved. Trimming pared 4 bases from V and 4 bases from J, leaving 14 bases between. The CDR3 length is 14 residues. Germline V gene sequence: CDR1 SGHDN, CDR2 FVKESK. CDR3 DNA: TGTGCCAGCAGCCCTATCTACGCCCCTTACGAGCAGTACTTC. Amino acid sequence: CASSPIYAPYEQYF.

The rearrangement links TRBV9 to TRBJ2-2, with 8 nucleotides matching TRBD1. The CDR3 loop spans 15 amino acids. Germline V gene sequence: CDR1 SGDLS, CDR2 YYNGEE. The V segment lost 3 bases and the J segment 4 bases; nucleotides outside the gene matches: 5. The CDR3 DNA sequence: TGTGCCAGCAGCGCTACAGGGGGAGCCACCGGGGAGCTGTTTTTT. This gives the protein CASSATGGATGELFF.

The rearrangement uses TRBV6-6 and TRBJ2-6, with D unclear. V gave up 5 bases and J gave up 0 bases, with 5 bases separating them. The CDR3 runs to 14 residues. Germline V CDR1 and CDR2: MNHNY, SVGAGI (reference sequence). The CDR3 reads CASSLISGANVLTF. CDR3 DNA sequence: TGTGCCAGCAGTCTAATCTCTGGGGCCAACGTCCTGACTTTC.

The chain joins TRBV11-3 to TRBJ2-5; D gene ambiguous. There are 13 residues in the CDR3. The germline V gene encodes CDR1 SGHNT and CDR2 YENEEA. Trimming took 1 base from V and 4 from J, leaving 7 bases between them. The CDR3 reads CASSLAFSETQYF. In DNA form, the CDR3 reads TGTGCCAGCAGCTTAGCCTTTTCAGAGACCCAGTACTTC.

This chain connects TRBV19 to TRBJ1-5, with TRBD1 matching over 8 bases. Germline lookup yields CDR1 LNHDA and CDR2 SQIVND (reference sequence). V was clipped by 5 bases and J by 1 base; unmatched bases: 4. The CDR3 covers 15 residues. The CDR3 protein is CASSVRDRSNQPQHF. Here the CDR3 DNA reads TGTGCCAGTAGTGTCAGGGACAGGAGCAATCAGCCCCAGCATTTT. The variable domain in full, with the rest retrieved from reference TRBV19 and TRBJ1-5, is DGGITQSPKYLFRKEGQNVTLSCEQNLNHDAMYWYRQDPGQGLRLIYYSQIVNDFQKGDIAEGYSVSREKKESFPLTVTSAQKNPTAFYLCASSVRDRSNQPQHFGDGTRLSIL.

The chain recombines TRBV4-1 with TRBJ2-3; D gene unclear. Between the trimmed V and J ends, which lost 1 base and 1 base, there was a span of 6 bases. Germline loops: CDR1 MGHRA, CDR2 YSYEKL. The CDR3 loop spans 14 amino acids. The CDR3 protein is CASSQGPRTDTQYF. The CDR3 nucleotides read TGCGCCAGCAGCCAAGGCCCCCGCACAGATACGCAGTATTTT.

The chain is built from TRBV7-8 and TRBJ2-7; 10 positions match TRBD2. V lost 3 bases, J lost 1 base, and 3 bases stayed unmatched. From germline, CDR1 is SGHVS and CDR2 FQNEAQ. The CDR3 has 15 residues. The CDR3 is CASSFGLAESYEQYF. The CDR3 coding sequence is TGTGCCAGCAGCTTTGGACTAGCGGAATCCTACGAGCAGTACTTC.

V and J are TRBV27 and TRBJ2-2, with 12 bases fitting TRBD2. V trimming: 0 bases; J trimming: 7 bases; junction bases outside the gene matches: 12. The CDR3 runs to 19 residues. Looked up from germline, CDR1 is MNHEY and CDR2 is SMNVEV (reference sequence). CDR3 sequence reads: CASSLSIPSGRGLHGELFF. The CDR3 nucleotides read TGTGCCAGCAGTTTATCGATCCCTAGCGGGAGGGGACTGCACGGGGAGCTGTTTTTT.

This chain uses TRBV4-1 with TRBJ2-1, with D perhaps given as TRBD1 or TRBD2 (5 bases each). This CDR3 is built from 16 residues. Trimming removed 3 bases from V and 6 bases from J, with 18 bases in between. CDR1 is MGHRA and CDR2 is YSYEKL in the germline V gene. The CDR3: CASSQVPRDPFNEQFF. The CDR3 nucleotides read TGCGCCAGCAGCCAGGTACCACGGGACCCATTCAATGAGCAGTTCTTC.

The rearrangement links TRBV7-8 to TRBJ2-5, with TRBD1 matching over 9 bases. The CDR3 runs 15 residues. CDR1 and CDR2 (germline): SGHVS, FQNEAQ. V lost 4 bases to trimming and J lost 5 bases; unmatched junction nucleotides: 8. The CDR3 sequence is CASSSTTGGVETQYF. DNA for the CDR3: TGTGCCAGCAGCTCCACGACAGGGGGAGTGGAGACCCAGTACTTC.